This T cell receptor (beta chain) was documented in a study of T cell responses to AZD1222 COVID-19 vaccine. The V gene's germline CDR1 is MNHEY and CDR2 SVGEGT. Trimming removed 5 bases from V and 5 bases from J, with 18 bases in between. This CDR3 has 15 amino acids. This clone has only one observation. The method was immunoSEQ multiplex PCR; TCRdb's version includes in-frame clones alone and lacks a portion of them. The table includes nearly 110,000 clones, about 92% detected once. This sequence was found in an adult who received the AZD1222 COVID-19 vaccine. The chain combines TRBV6-2 or TRBV6-3 with TRBJ1-2; D is possibly TRBD1 (5 bases). The material sequenced was peripheral blood, taken 28 days after the second AZD1222 dose. The CDR3 sequence is CASSLTGLHSYGYTF. CDR3 DNA: TGTGCCAGCAGTCTCACAGGACTACACTCTTATGGCTACACCTTC.